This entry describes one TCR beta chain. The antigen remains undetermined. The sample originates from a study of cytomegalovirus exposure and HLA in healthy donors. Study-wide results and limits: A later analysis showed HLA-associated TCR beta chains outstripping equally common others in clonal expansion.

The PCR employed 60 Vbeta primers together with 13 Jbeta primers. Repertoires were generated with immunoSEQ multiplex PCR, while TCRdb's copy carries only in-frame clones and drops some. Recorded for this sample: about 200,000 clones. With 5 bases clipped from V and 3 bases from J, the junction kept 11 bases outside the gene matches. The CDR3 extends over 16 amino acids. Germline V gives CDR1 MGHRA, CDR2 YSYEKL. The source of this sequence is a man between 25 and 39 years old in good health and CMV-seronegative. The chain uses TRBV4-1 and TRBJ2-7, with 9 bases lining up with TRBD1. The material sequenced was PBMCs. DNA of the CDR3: TGCGCCAGCAGCATCCACCGGGACAGGGCGATCTACGAGCAGTACTTC. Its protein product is CASSIHRDRAIYEQYF.